The rows below give T cell receptor beta chains drawn from one sample of a study of spatial heterogeneity in lung cancer. MiXCR, run by TCRdb on the 5' RACE reads, gives a single entry per CDR3 protein. The table includes some 20,000 distinct CDR3 sequences, about 3% detected once. The sample was PBMCs, taken at surgery. These receptors all come from a female donor with early-stage non-small cell lung cancer. CDR3s include the opening cysteine and the closing phenylalanine or tryptophan. D genes are given only for firm matches. Some rows have no size entry. The others give once, few or many, or a class for an expanded clone.

j_gene: TRBJ1-5
abundance: many
d_gene: .
v_gene: TRBV6-6
CDR3aa: CASSHSGGAGNQPQHF
CDR3nt: TGTGCCAGCAGCCACTCAGGAGGGGCTGGCAATCAGCCCCAGCATTTT

j_gene: TRBJ1-2
abundance: many
d_gene: TRBD1
v_gene: TRBV10-2
CDR3aa: CASSKDRDYTF
CDR3nt: TGCGCCAGCAGCAAAGACAGGGACTACACCTTC

j_gene: TRBJ2-7
abundance: many
d_gene: .
v_gene: TRBV19
CDR3aa: CASSNTGTGYEQYF
CDR3nt: TGTGCCAGTAGTAATACCGGGACCGGATACGAGCAGTACTTC

j_gene: TRBJ1-4
abundance: few
d_gene: .
v_gene: TRBV6-1
CDR3aa: CASSQNYNEKLFF
CDR3nt: TGTGCCAGCTCTCAGAATTATAATGAAAAACTGTTTTTT

j_gene: TRBJ1-3
abundance: many
d_gene: TRBD1
v_gene: TRBV5-6
CDR3aa: CASSSAGTAGNTIYF
CDR3nt: TGTGCCAGCAGCTCTGCCGGGACAGCTGGAAACACCATATATTTT

j_gene: TRBJ1-5
abundance: many
d_gene: .
v_gene: TRBV5-6
CDR3aa: CASSLSTGRNQPQHF
CDR3nt: TGTGCCAGCAGCTTGTCAACGGGGAGGAATCAGCCCCAGCATTTT

j_gene: TRBJ1-2
abundance: many
d_gene: .
v_gene: TRBV29-1
CDR3aa: CSVEDPGDTAGYTF
CDR3nt: TGCAGCGTTGAAGATCCTGGGGACACAGCTGGCTACACCTTC

j_gene: TRBJ1-6
abundance: many
d_gene: TRBD1
v_gene: TRBV5-1
CDR3aa: CASSPDRGFNSPLHF
CDR3nt: TGCGCCAGCAGCCCGGACAGGGGGTTTAATTCACCCCTCCACTTT

j_gene: TRBJ1-1
abundance: few
d_gene: .
v_gene: TRBV9
CDR3aa: CASSAQGSLSEAFF
CDR3nt: TGTGCCAGCAGCGCCCAGGGAAGCCTGTCTGAAGCTTTCTTT

j_gene: TRBJ2-7
abundance: many
d_gene: .
v_gene: TRBV27
CDR3aa: CASSQSTIYEQYF
CDR3nt: TGTGCCAGCAGCCAAAGTACCATCTACGAGCAGTACTTC

j_gene: TRBJ2-7
abundance: .
d_gene: .
v_gene: TRBV20-1
CDR3aa: CSARGRAGPLEVATVEQYF
CDR3nt: TGCAGTGCTAGAGGCCGGGCCGGGCCTCTAGAGGTCGCTACGGTCGAGCAGTACTTC

j_gene: TRBJ1-2
abundance: few
d_gene: TRBD1
v_gene: TRBV27
CDR3aa: CASSTGGGTTNYGYTF
CDR3nt: TGTGCCAGCAGTACAGGGGGCGGCACGACCAACTATGGCTACACCTTC

j_gene: TRBJ2-5
abundance: many
d_gene: .
v_gene: TRBV7-8
CDR3aa: CASSQYQNSQETQYF
CDR3nt: TGTGCCAGCAGCCAATACCAGAACTCGCAAGAGACCCAGTACTTC

j_gene: TRBJ1-2
abundance: many
d_gene: TRBD1
v_gene: TRBV12-3/TRBV12-4
CDR3aa: CASSQGGNYGYTF
CDR3nt: TGTGCCAGCAGTCAGGGGGGGAACTATGGCTACACCTTC

j_gene: TRBJ2-1
abundance: many
d_gene: TRBD1
v_gene: TRBV19
CDR3aa: CASRKTGAYNEQFF
CDR3nt: TGTGCCAGTAGGAAGACAGGGGCCTACAATGAGCAGTTCTTC

j_gene: TRBJ2-6
abundance: many
d_gene: TRBD1
v_gene: TRBV28
CDR3aa: CASRTGSGANVLTF
CDR3nt: TGTGCCAGCCGGACAGGGTCTGGGGCCAACGTCCTGACTTTC

j_gene: TRBJ2-5
abundance: many
d_gene: TRBD1
v_gene: TRBV2
CDR3aa: CASSYRGRETQYF
CDR3nt: TGTGCCAGCAGTTACAGGGGTCGGGAGACCCAGTACTTC

j_gene: TRBJ2-1
abundance: .
d_gene: .
v_gene: TRBV5-1
CDR3aa: CASSATKGSYNEQFF
CDR3nt: TGCGCCAGCAGCGCTACCAAAGGCTCCTACAATGAGCAGTTCTTC

j_gene: TRBJ2-1
abundance: many
d_gene: .
v_gene: TRBV10-3
CDR3aa: CAISESDAGWDEQFF
CDR3nt: TGTGCCATCAGTGAGTCAGACGCCGGATGGGATGAGCAGTTCTTC

j_gene: TRBJ2-7
abundance: few
d_gene: TRBD2
v_gene: TRBV30
CDR3aa: CAWSVPPTSDRVLEQYF
CDR3nt: TGTGCCTGGAGTGTACCTCCGACTAGCGACCGAGTTCTGGAGCAGTACTTC

j_gene: TRBJ1-2
abundance: many
d_gene: TRBD1
v_gene: TRBV28
CDR3aa: CASSLGQGATVYTF
CDR3nt: TGTGCCAGCAGTTTAGGACAGGGGGCCACCGTCTACACCTTC

j_gene: TRBJ1-1
abundance: many
d_gene: .
v_gene: TRBV7-9
CDR3aa: CASSADSLEAFF
CDR3nt: TGTGCCAGCAGCGCAGACAGCCTTGAAGCTTTCTTT

j_gene: TRBJ2-5
abundance: .
d_gene: .
v_gene: TRBV12-3/TRBV12-4
CDR3aa: CASLGLQETQYF
CDR3nt: TGTGCCAGTCTGGGGCTCCAAGAGACCCAGTACTTC

j_gene: TRBJ1-2
abundance: many
d_gene: .
v_gene: TRBV20-1
CDR3aa: CSARGQVGPPYGYTF
CDR3nt: TGCAGTGCTAGAGGCCAGGTGGGGCCGCCCTATGGCTACACCTTC

j_gene: TRBJ1-2
abundance: many
d_gene: TRBD1
v_gene: TRBV30
CDR3aa: CAWVRDRAAKGYTF
CDR3nt: TGTGCCTGGGTCCGGGACAGGGCCGCTAAGGGCTACACCTTC

j_gene: TRBJ2-2
abundance: many
d_gene: TRBD2
v_gene: TRBV14
CDR3aa: CASSIAGAGELFF
CDR3nt: TGTGCCAGCAGTATAGCGGGAGCCGGGGAGCTGTTTTTT

j_gene: TRBJ1-1
abundance: .
d_gene: .
v_gene: TRBV5-1
CDR3aa: CASTVQSMNTEAFF
CDR3nt: TGCGCCAGCACGGTCCAGTCAATGAACACTGAAGCTTTCTTT

j_gene: TRBJ2-2
abundance: many
d_gene: TRBD2
v_gene: TRBV9
CDR3aa: CASSVVPGSSGRTANTGELFF
CDR3nt: TGTGCCAGCAGCGTAGTACCCGGATCTAGCGGGAGGACAGCGAACACCGGGGAGCTGTTTTTT

j_gene: TRBJ2-3
abundance: many
d_gene: TRBD2
v_gene: TRBV9
CDR3aa: CASSTSPSGRGTDTQYF
CDR3nt: TGTGCCAGCAGCACCAGCCCTAGCGGGAGGGGGACAGATACGCAGTATTTT

j_gene: TRBJ1-4
abundance: few
d_gene: .
v_gene: TRBV27
CDR3aa: CASSFSAKGWEGATNEKLFF
CDR3nt: TGTGCCAGCAGTTTCTCGGCCAAGGGATGGGAAGGGGCAACTAATGAAAAACTGTTTTTT

j_gene: TRBJ2-7
abundance: many
d_gene: .
v_gene: TRBV15
CDR3aa: CATSSNYEQYF
CDR3nt: TGTGCCACCAGCAGCAACTACGAGCAGTACTTC

j_gene: TRBJ2-2
abundance: many
d_gene: TRBD1
v_gene: TRBV29-1
CDR3aa: CSVSSGTGVIGELFF
CDR3nt: TGCAGCGTTTCATCGGGGACAGGGGTTATCGGGGAGCTGTTTTTT

j_gene: TRBJ1-1
abundance: many
d_gene: .
v_gene: TRBV5-1
CDR3aa: CASSHQGPEAFF
CDR3nt: TGCGCCAGCAGCCACCAGGGGCCCGAAGCTTTCTTT

j_gene: TRBJ2-1
abundance: many
d_gene: .
v_gene: TRBV6-5
CDR3aa: CASRWSNEQFF
CDR3nt: TGTGCCAGCAGGTGGTCCAATGAGCAGTTCTTC

j_gene: TRBJ2-6
abundance: many
d_gene: TRBD1
v_gene: TRBV6-5
CDR3aa: CASRAQGAGANVLTF
CDR3nt: TGTGCCAGCAGAGCACAGGGGGCTGGGGCCAACGTCCTGACTTTC

j_gene: TRBJ2-4
abundance: many
d_gene: .
v_gene: TRBV7-2
CDR3aa: CASSLKIGLAKNIQYF
CDR3nt: TGTGCCAGCAGCTTAAAGATCGGTCTGGCCAAAAACATTCAGTACTTC

j_gene: TRBJ1-2
abundance: .
d_gene: .
v_gene: TRBV12-3/TRBV12-4
CDR3aa: CASSLRVGIYGYTF
CDR3nt: TGTGCCAGCAGTTTAAGAGTAGGGATCTATGGCTACACCTTC

j_gene: TRBJ2-7
abundance: many
d_gene: TRBD1
v_gene: TRBV2
CDR3aa: CASSGWPGQRTYEQYF
CDR3nt: TGTGCCAGCAGTGGCTGGCCGGGACAGCGGACCTACGAGCAGTACTTC

j_gene: TRBJ2-1
abundance: .
d_gene: TRBD2
v_gene: TRBV30
CDR3aa: CAWSVLAGVYNEQFF
CDR3nt: TGTGCCTGGAGTGTCCTGGCGGGAGTCTACAATGAGCAGTTCTTC

j_gene: TRBJ2-5
abundance: many
d_gene: TRBD2
v_gene: TRBV20-1
CDR3aa: CSARDEASGSFQETQYF
CDR3nt: TGCAGTGCTAGAGATGAGGCTAGCGGGAGTTTTCAAGAGACCCAGTACTTC

j_gene: TRBJ2-7
abundance: many
d_gene: .
v_gene: TRBV19
CDR3aa: CASSGAFGNYEQYF
CDR3nt: TGTGCCAGTAGTGGAGCTTTCGGTAACTACGAGCAGTACTTC

j_gene: TRBJ2-3
abundance: many
d_gene: TRBD2
v_gene: TRBV12-3/TRBV12-4
CDR3aa: CASREALAGDTQYF
CDR3nt: TGTGCCAGCAGAGAGGCGCTAGCGGGAGATACGCAGTATTTT

j_gene: TRBJ1-1
abundance: many
d_gene: .
v_gene: TRBV5-1
CDR3aa: CASSQEQGWGTEAFF
CDR3nt: TGCGCCAGCAGCCAGGAACAGGGCTGGGGCACTGAAGCTTTCTTT

j_gene: TRBJ2-5
abundance: medium-sized
d_gene: .
v_gene: TRBV29-1
CDR3aa: CSVERSPQETQYF
CDR3nt: TGCAGCGTTGAAAGGTCCCCTCAAGAGACCCAGTACTTC

j_gene: TRBJ2-7
abundance: many
d_gene: TRBD2
v_gene: TRBV4-2
CDR3aa: CASSQDRGAYEQYF
CDR3nt: TGTGCCAGCAGCCAAGATCGGGGGGCCTACGAGCAGTACTTC